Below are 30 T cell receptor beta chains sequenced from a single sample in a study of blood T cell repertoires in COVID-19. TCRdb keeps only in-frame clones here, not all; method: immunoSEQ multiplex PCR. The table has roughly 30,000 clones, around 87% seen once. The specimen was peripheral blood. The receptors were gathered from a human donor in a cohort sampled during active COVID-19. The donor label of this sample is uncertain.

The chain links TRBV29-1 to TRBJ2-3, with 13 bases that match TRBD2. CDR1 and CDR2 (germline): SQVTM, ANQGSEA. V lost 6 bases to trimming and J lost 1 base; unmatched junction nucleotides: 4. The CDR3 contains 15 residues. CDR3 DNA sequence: TGCAGCGTCGAGGGGACTAGCGGGGGCACAGATACGCAGTATTTT. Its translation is CSVEGTSGGTDTQYF.

CDR3 sequence (DNA): TGTGCCAGCAGCTCCGAAGGGTGGGGCGGAACCCAGTACTTC. This sequence encodes CASSSEGWGGTQYF. The chain has TRBV3-1 (or the pseudogene TRBV3-2) and TRBJ2-5, with a possible D match to TRBD1 (5 bases). The V and J ends lost 5 bases and 8 bases respectively, with 18 bases between them. The CDR3 has 14 residues. The germline V gene has CDR1 LGHDT and CDR2 YNNKEL (reference sequence).

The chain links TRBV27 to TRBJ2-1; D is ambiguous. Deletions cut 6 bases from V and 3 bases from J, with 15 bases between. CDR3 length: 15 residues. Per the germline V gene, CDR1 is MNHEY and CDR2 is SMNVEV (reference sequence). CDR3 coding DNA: TGTGCCAGCAGAAAGAAACTCGACAACTACAATGAGCAGTTCTTC. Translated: CASRKKLDNYNEQFF.

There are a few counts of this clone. In DNA form, the CDR3 reads TGCGCCAGCAGCACCTGGACGGGGAGCTCCTACAATGAGCAGTTCTTC. Amino acid sequence: CASSTWTGSSYNEQFF. The rearrangement joins TRBV5-1 to TRBJ2-1; TRBD2 is a possible D gene (5 bases). The V end lost 4 bases, the J end lost 0 bases, and 14 bases lay between the germline ends. This CDR3 region has 16 residues. From germline, CDR1 is SGHRS and CDR2 YFSETQ.

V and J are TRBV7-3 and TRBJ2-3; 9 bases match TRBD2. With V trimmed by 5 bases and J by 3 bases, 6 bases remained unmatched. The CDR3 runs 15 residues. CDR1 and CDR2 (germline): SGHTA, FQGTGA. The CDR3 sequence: CASSLSGGTTDTQYF. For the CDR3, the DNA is TGTGCCAGCAGCCTAAGCGGGGGGACTACAGATACGCAGTATTTT.

The CDR3 here is CASSLSADTEAFF. The CDR3 DNA reads as TGTGCCAGCAGCTTATCGGCGGACACTGAAGCTTTCTTT. The V gene is TRBV11-1, the J gene TRBJ1-1; the D is unclear. The CDR3 has 13 residues. V lost 2 bases and J lost 3, with 7 bases in between. Germline V CDR1 and CDR2: SGHAT, FQDESV (reference sequence).

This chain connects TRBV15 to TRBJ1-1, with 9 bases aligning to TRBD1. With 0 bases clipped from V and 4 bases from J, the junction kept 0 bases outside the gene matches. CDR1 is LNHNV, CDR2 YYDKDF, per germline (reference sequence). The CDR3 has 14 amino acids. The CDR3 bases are TGTGCCACCAGCAGAGAGACAGGGGGCACTGAAGCTTTCTTT. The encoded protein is CATSRETGGTEAFF. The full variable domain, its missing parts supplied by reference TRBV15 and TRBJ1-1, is DAMVIQNPRYQVTQFGKPVTLSCSQTLNHNVMYWYQQKSSQAPKLLFHYYDKDFNNEADTPDNFQSRRPNTSFCFLDIRSPGLGDTAMYLCATSRETGGTEAFFGQGTRLTVV.

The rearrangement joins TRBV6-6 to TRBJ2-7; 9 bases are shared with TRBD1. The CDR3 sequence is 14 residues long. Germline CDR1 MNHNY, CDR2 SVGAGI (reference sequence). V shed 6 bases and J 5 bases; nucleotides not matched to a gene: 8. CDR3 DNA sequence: TGTGCCAGCAGAAGCGGGACAGGGTCGAACGAGCAGTACTTC. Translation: CASRSGTGSNEQYF.

The CDR3 loop is CASSSGGQNTGELFF. CDR3 DNA sequence: TGCGCCAGCAGCTCCGGGGGGCAGAACACCGGGGAGCTGTTTTTT. The genes are TRBV5-1 and TRBJ2-2, with a possible D match to TRBD2 (7 bases). The V and J ends lost 3 bases and 1 base respectively, with 10 bases between them. CDR3 length equals 15 residues. Germline V CDR1 and CDR2: SGHRS, YFSETQ.

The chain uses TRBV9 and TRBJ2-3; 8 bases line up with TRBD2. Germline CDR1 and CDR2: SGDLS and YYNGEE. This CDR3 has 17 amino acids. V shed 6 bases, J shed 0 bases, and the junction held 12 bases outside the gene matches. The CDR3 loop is CASNDPRAGASTDTQYF. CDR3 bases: TGTGCCAGCAACGACCCCCGAGCGGGGGCTAGCACAGATACGCAGTATTTT.

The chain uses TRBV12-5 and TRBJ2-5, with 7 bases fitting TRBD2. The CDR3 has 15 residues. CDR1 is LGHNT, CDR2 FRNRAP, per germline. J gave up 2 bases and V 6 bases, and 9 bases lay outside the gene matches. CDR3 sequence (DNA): TGTGCTAGTGGCGCGGGCGGGGGAGGACAAGAGACCCAGTACTTC. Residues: CASGAGGGGQETQYF.

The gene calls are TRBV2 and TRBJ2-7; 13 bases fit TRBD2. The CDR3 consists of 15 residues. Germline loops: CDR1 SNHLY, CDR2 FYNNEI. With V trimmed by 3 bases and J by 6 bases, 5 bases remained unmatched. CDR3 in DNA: TGTGCCAGCAGTGATGGACTAGCGGGGGTGGGCGAGCAGTACTTC. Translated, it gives CASSDGLAGVGEQYF.

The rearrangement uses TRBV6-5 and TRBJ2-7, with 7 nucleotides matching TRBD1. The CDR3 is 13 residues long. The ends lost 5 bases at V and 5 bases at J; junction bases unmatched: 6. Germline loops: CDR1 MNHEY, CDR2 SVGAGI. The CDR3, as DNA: TGTGCCAGCAGTCCACAGGGGTGGAACGAGCAGTACTTC. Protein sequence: CASSPQGWNEQYF.

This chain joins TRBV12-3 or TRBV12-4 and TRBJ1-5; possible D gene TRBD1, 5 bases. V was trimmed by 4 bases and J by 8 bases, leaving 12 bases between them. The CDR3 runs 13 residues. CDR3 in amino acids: CASSSGAGKPQHF. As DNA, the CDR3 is TGTGCCAGCAGTTCCGGAGCAGGGAAGCCCCAGCATTTT.

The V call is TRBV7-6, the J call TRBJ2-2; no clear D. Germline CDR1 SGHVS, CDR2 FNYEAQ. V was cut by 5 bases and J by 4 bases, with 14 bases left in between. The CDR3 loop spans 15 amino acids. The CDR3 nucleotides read TGTGCCAGCAGCCTTATGCTAACGGGCACCGGGGAGCTGTTTTTT. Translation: CASSLMLTGTGELFF.

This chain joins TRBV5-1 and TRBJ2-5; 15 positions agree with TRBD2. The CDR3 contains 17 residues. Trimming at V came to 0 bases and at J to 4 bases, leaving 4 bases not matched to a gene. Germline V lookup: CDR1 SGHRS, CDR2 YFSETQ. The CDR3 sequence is CASSLAGLAGGSETQYF. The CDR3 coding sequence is TGCGCCAGCAGCTTGGCGGGACTAGCGGGGGGTTCAGAGACCCAGTACTTC.

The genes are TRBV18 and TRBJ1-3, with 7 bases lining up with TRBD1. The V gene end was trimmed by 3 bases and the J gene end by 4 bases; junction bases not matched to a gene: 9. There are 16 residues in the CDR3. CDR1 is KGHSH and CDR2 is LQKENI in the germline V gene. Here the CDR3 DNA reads TGTGCCAGCTCACCCTTCGACAGGGCGAACGGAAACACCATATATTTT. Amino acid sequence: CASSPFDRANGNTIYF.

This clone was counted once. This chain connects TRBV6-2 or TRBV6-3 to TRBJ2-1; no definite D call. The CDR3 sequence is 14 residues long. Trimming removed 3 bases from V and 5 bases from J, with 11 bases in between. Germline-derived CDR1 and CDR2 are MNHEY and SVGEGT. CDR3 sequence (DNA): TGTGCCAGCAGTTATGAGGTCTATCACAATGAGCAGTTCTTC. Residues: CASSYEVYHNEQFF.

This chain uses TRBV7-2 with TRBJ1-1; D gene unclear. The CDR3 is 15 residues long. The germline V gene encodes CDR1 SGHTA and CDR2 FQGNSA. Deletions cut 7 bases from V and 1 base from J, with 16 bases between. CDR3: CASIQTRTRNTEAFF. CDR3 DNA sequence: TGTGCCAGCATCCAAACCAGGACTAGGAACACTGAAGCTTTCTTT.

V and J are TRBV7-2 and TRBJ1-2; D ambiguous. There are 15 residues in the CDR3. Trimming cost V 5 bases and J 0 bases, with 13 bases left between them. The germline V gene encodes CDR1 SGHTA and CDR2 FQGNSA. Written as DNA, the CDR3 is TGTGCCAGCAGCCCAAGCGAGGGAGCTAACTATGGCTACACCTTC. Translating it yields CASSPSEGANYGYTF.

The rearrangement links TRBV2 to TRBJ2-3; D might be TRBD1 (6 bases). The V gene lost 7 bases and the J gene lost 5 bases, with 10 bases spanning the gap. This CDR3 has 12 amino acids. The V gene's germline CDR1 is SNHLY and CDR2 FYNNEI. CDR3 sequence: CASIEDRDTQYF. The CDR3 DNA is TGTGCCAGCATCGAGGACAGAGATACGCAGTATTTT.

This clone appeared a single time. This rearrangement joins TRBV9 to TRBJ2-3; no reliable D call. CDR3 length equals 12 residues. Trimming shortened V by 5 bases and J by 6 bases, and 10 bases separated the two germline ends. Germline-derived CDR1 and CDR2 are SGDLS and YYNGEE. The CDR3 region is CASSAHSDTQYF. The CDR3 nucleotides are TGTGCCAGCAGTGCACATTCGGATACGCAGTATTTT.

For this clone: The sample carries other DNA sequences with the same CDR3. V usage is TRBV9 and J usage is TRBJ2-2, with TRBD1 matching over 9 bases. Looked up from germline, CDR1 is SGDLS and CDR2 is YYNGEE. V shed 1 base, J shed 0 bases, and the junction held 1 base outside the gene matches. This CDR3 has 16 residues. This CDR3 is CASSVRQGANTGELFF. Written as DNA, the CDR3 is TGTGCCAGCAGCGTACGACAGGGGGCGAACACCGGGGAGCTGTTTTTT.

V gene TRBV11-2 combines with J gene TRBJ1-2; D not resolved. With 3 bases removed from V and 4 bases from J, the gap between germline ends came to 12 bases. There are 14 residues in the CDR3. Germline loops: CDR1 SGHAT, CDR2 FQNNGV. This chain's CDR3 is CASSFTREGYGYTF. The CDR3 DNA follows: TGTGCCAGCAGCTTTACTCGCGAGGGCTATGGCTACACCTTC.

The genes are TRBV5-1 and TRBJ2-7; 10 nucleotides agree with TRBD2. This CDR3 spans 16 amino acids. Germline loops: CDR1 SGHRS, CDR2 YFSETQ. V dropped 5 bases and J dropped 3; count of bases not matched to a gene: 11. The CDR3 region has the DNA TGCGCCAGCAGGCTTACCGGAGCGGGGGGGGTCTACGAGCAGTACTTC. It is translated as CASRLTGAGGVYEQYF.

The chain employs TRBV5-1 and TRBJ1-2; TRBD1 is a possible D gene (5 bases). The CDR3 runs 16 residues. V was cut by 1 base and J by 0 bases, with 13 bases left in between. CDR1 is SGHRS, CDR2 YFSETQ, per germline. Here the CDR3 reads CASSLSQGGANYGYTF. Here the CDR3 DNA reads TGCGCCAGCAGCTTGTCCCAGGGAGGTGCTAACTATGGCTACACCTTC.

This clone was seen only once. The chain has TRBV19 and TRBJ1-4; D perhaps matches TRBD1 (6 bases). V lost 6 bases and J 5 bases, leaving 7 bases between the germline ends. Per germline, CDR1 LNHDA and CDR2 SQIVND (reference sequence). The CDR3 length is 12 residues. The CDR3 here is CASRTGNEKLFF. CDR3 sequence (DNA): TGTGCCAGTAGAACAGGGAATGAAAAACTGTTTTTT.

CDR3 coding DNA: TGTGCCAGCAGCCAAGTATTTAAAGCAGTAGGGGGGAACACTGAAGCTTTCTTT. Protein product: CASSQVFKAVGGNTEAFF. The chain links TRBV14 to TRBJ1-1, with D possibly TRBD1 on 6 matching bases. Trimming took 1 base from V and 1 from J, leaving 19 bases between them. Germline CDR1 SGHDN, CDR2 FVKESK. This CDR3 is 18 amino acids long.

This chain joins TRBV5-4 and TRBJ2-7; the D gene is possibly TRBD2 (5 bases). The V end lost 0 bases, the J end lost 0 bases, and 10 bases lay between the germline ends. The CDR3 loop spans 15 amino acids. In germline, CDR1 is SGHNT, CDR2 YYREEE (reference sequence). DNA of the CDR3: TGTGCCAGCAGCTTGGTGGGGAGTGGCTCCTACGAGCAGTACTTC. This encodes CASSLVGSGSYEQYF.

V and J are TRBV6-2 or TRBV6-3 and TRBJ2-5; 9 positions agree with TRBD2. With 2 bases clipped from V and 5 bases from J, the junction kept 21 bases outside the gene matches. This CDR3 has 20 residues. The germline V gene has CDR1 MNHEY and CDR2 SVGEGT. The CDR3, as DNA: TGTGCCAGCAGTTACCCCCCGGCGGGGCGGGGGGGCGAGGTGTCGGAGACCCAGTACTTC. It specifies CASSYPPAGRGGEVSETQYF.